The 18 T cell receptor beta chains below come from one sample, sequenced in a study of blood T cell repertoires in COVID-19. Sequencing used immunoSEQ multiplex PCR; TCRdb keeps in-frame clones, though not all of them. Among around 180,000 clones listed, approximately 89% were seen once. Material: peripheral blood. The receptor set was obtained from a woman aged 25 to 39 with acute or convalescent COVID-19.

The chain couples TRBV24-1 to TRBJ2-2; perhaps TRBD2 as D (5 bases). There are 15 residues in the CDR3. In germline, CDR1 is KGHDR, CDR2 SFDVKD. Trimming took off 6 bases at V and 1 base at J, with 11 bases between the two ends. CDR3 protein: CATSPTTKNTGELFF. The CDR3 DNA is TGTGCCACCAGTCCGACTACCAAGAACACCGGGGAGCTGTTTTTT.

The DNA for the CDR3 is TGTGCCAGCAGTGCTGGGCAGAGCAATCAGCCCCAGCATTTT. This encodes CASSAGQSNQPQHF. The chain joins TRBV2 to TRBJ1-5; D ambiguous. CDR3 length: 14 residues. Germline CDR1 and CDR2: SNHLY and FYNNEI. Trimming removed 4 bases at V and 1 base at J, with 8 bases between.

A few counts support this clone. The chain carries TRBV4-1 and TRBJ2-1, with TRBD2 identical over 8 bases. CDR3 length equals 15 residues. Trimming removed 8 bases from V and 10 bases from J; junction bases left unmatched: 16. CDR1 MGHRA and CDR2 YSYEKL come from the germline V gene. This CDR3 reads CASGPPGTRLGEQFF. For the CDR3, the DNA is TGCGCCAGCGGACCCCCCGGGACTAGATTAGGCGAGCAGTTCTTC.

The rearrangement uses TRBV4-2 and TRBJ2-1; TRBD2 aligns across 9 bases. V lost 1 base to trimming and J lost 2 bases; unmatched junction nucleotides: 6. The CDR3 is 17 residues long. Germline CDR1 reads LGHNA; CDR2 reads YNFKEQ. The CDR3 loop reads CASSQVFGLATYNEQFF. As DNA, the CDR3 is TGTGCCAGCAGCCAAGTGTTCGGACTAGCGACCTACAATGAGCAGTTCTTC.

This sequence joins TRBV6-5 and TRBJ1-6, with D unclear. Trimming pared 5 bases from V and 10 bases from J, leaving 12 bases between. The V gene's germline CDR1 is MNHEY and CDR2 SVGAGI. There are 13 residues in the CDR3. The CDR3 DNA reads as TGTGCCAGCAGTACCCGCCGAGAGTCACCCCTCCACTTT. Translating it yields CASSTRRESPLHF.

This sequence joins TRBV7-9 and TRBJ1-1; TRBD1 agrees at 8 bases. Losses at the gene ends were 5 bases for V and 8 bases for J; bases not matched to a gene: 4. The germline V gene encodes CDR1 SEHNR and CDR2 FQNEAQ (reference sequence). The CDR3 runs to 12 residues. The CDR3 spells CASSPRQGEAFF. CDR3 in DNA: TGTGCCAGCAGCCCTAGACAGGGGGAAGCTTTCTTT.

Here the CDR3 DNA reads TGTGCCAGCACTTCCGGTGTTAGCTCCTACAATGAGCAGTTCTTC. Its protein product is CASTSGVSSYNEQFF. The V call is TRBV5-8, the J call TRBJ2-1; D is ambiguous. The CDR3 spans 15 residues. Trimming stripped 6 bases from V and 0 bases from J, with 13 bases between. CDR1 SGHTS and CDR2 YDEGEE come from the germline V gene.

This clone occurred a few times. The genes are TRBV29-1 and TRBJ2-7, with TRBD1 matching over 12 bases. The V segment lost 4 bases and the J segment 7 bases; nucleotides outside the gene matches: 5. This CDR3 contains 13 residues. From germline, CDR1 is SQVTM and CDR2 ANQGSEA. The CDR3 DNA sequence: TGCAGCGTTGTTTGGGACAGGGGGCGGGAGCAGTACTTC. Its translation is CSVVWDRGREQYF.

V usage is TRBV20-1 and J usage is TRBJ2-7, with D possibly being TRBD2 (6 bases). Germline V CDR1 and CDR2: DFQATT, SNEGSKA (reference sequence). Between the trimmed V and J ends, which lost 6 bases and 6 bases, there was a span of 12 bases. This CDR3 spans 11 amino acids. CDR3 in amino acids: CSATTSAEQYF. CDR3 bases: TGCAGTGCGACGACTAGTGCCGAGCAGTACTTC.

This chain connects TRBV24-1 to TRBJ1-2; D is unresolved. V was clipped by 3 bases and J by 2 bases, with 9 bases between them. This CDR3 has 14 amino acids. CDR1 and CDR2 (germline): KGHDR, SFDVKD. The CDR3 loop is CATSDLAMNYGYTF. Written as DNA, the CDR3 is TGTGCCACCAGTGATCTCGCTATGAACTATGGCTACACCTTC.

The chain employs TRBV19 and TRBJ2-5; D unresolved. V was shortened by 0 bases and J by 4 bases, with 9 bases between the two germline ends. The germline CDR1 and CDR2 sequences are LNHDA and SQIVND (reference sequence). The CDR3 spans 14 residues. The CDR3 is CASSIDVLAETQYF. The CDR3 region has the DNA TGTGCCAGTAGTATAGATGTCTTAGCAGAGACCCAGTACTTC.

This chain uses TRBV9 with TRBJ2-1; 7 nucleotides match TRBD2. The CDR3 runs to 13 residues. The ends lost 1 base at V and 9 bases at J; junction bases unmatched: 4. From germline, CDR1 is SGDLS and CDR2 YYNGEE. The CDR3 sequence is CASSVSGTLEQFF. The CDR3 coding sequence is TGTGCCAGCAGCGTAAGCGGGACGCTTGAGCAGTTCTTC.

The chain carries TRBV3-1 (or the pseudogene TRBV3-2) and TRBJ2-7; no definite D call. Per germline, CDR1 LGHDT and CDR2 YNNKEL (reference sequence). The ends were cut back, 1 base at V and 7 bases at J, with 5 bases in the middle. The CDR3 consists of 11 residues. CDR3 sequence (DNA): TGTGCCAGCAGCCAAGGAGAGGAGCAGTACTTC. It encodes CASSQGEEQYF.

The V and J genes are TRBV19 and TRBJ2-6; D remains unclear. CDR3 length equals 18 residues. CDR1 is LNHDA and CDR2 is SQIVND in the germline V gene (reference sequence). V was clipped by 3 bases and J by 2 bases, with 17 bases between them. The CDR3 DNA is TGTGCCAGTAGTATTCGGTCGGTTACCGTTACTGGGGCCAACGTCCTGACTTTC. It is translated as CASSIRSVTVTGANVLTF.

The chain carries TRBV5-8 and TRBJ1-2, with 7 bases matching TRBD1. The CDR3 loop spans 14 amino acids. CDR1 and CDR2 from the germline V gene are SGHTS and YDEGEE. With V trimmed by 4 bases and J by 8 bases, 11 bases remained unmatched. CDR3: CASSRPGTAEGYTF. CDR3 in DNA: TGTGCCAGCAGCCGCCCTGGGACAGCCGAGGGCTACACCTTC.

The chain carries TRBV27 and TRBJ1-5; D unclear. The V gene's germline CDR1 is MNHEY and CDR2 SMNVEV (reference sequence). The CDR3 is 15 residues long. V lost 4 bases and J 0 bases, leaving 10 bases between the germline ends. CDR3: CASSSSGHSNQPQHF. CDR3 in DNA: TGTGCCAGCAGTTCTTCCGGTCATAGCAATCAGCCCCAGCATTTT.

The V call is TRBV7-9, the J call TRBJ2-2; 10 bases match TRBD2. Trimming cost V 2 bases and J 4 bases; bases outside gene matches: 7. Per the germline V gene, CDR1 is SEHNR and CDR2 is FQNEAQ (reference sequence). The CDR3 totals 17 residues. CDR3 DNA sequence: TGTGCCAGCAGCTTAAAAACTAGCGGGATGATCACCGGGGAGCTGTTTTTT. This codes for CASSLKTSGMITGELFF.

This clone was observed once. The chain is built from TRBV30 and TRBJ2-6, with 9 nucleotides matching TRBD1. The junction had 8 bases not matched to a gene; V was cut back by 2 bases and J by 0 bases. CDR1 is GTSNPN, CDR2 SVGIG, per germline (reference sequence). CDR3 size: 18 residues. The CDR3: CAWSRDRVRLSGANVLTF. CDR3 nucleotide sequence: TGTGCCTGGAGTAGGGACAGGGTCCGCCTCTCTGGGGCCAACGTCCTGACTTTC.